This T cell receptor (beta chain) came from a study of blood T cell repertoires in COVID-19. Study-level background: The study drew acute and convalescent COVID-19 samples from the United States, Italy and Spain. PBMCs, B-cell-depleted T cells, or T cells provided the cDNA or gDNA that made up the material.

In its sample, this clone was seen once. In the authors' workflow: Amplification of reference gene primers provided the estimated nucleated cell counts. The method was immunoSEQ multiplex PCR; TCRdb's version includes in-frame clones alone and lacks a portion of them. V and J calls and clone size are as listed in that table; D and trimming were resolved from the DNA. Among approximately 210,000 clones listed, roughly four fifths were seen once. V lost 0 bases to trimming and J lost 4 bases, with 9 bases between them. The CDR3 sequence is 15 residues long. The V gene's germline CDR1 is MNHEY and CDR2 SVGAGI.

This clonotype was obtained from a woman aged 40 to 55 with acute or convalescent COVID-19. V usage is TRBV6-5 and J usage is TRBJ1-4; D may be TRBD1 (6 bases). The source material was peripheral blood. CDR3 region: CASSYSDSLNEKLFF. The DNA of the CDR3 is TGTGCCAGCAGTTACTCGGACAGCCTTAATGAAAAACTGTTTTTT.